This TCR beta chain appears in the sequencing data of a study of blood T cell repertoires in COVID-19. The V and J ends lost 6 bases and 7 bases, in that order; junction bases with no gene match: 14. CDR1 and CDR2 (germline): SGHAT, FQNNGV. The CDR3 covers 15 residues. Method: immunoSEQ multiplex PCR; TCRdb's copy keeps in-frame clones and lacks some. The sample lists 110,000 to 150,000 clones; around 80% were seen once. This clone was counted a few times. The sequencing input was peripheral blood. The receptor comes from a man between 65 and 85 years old who had recovered from COVID-19. The chain is built from TRBV11-2 and TRBJ2-7; 8 nucleotides match TRBD1. The CDR3 region has the DNA TGTGCCAGCAGAGAACGACAGGGGACACCTCGTGAGCAGTACTTC. Its translation is CASRERQGTPREQYF.